This T cell receptor (beta chain) was sequenced during a study of cytomegalovirus exposure and HLA in healthy donors. General study results and limits: Specificity for CMV antigens was confirmed in vitro for three of the CMV-associated chains. Apparent HLA restriction characterized most CMV-associated TCR beta chains in a later analysis. Sequencing had likely introduced a cluster of highly shared sequence variants as an artifact.

The V and J ends lost 4 bases and 2 bases, in that order; junction bases with no gene match: 6. The CDR3 covers 15 residues. From germline, CDR1 is SGHRS and CDR2 YFSETQ. With respect to this clone: The antigen remains unidentified.

The PCR had 60 Vbeta and 13 Jbeta primers. Produced via immunoSEQ multiplex PCR; TCRdb's table is partial and in-frame only. The sample has around 78,000 clones; under 70% are singletons. The TCR comes from a man between 25 and 39 years old in good health and CMV-seropositive. Material: PBMCs. The chain has TRBV5-1 and TRBJ1-3, with 7 bases aligning to TRBD1. The CDR3 nucleotides are TGCGCCAGCAGCCGCGCGACAGGGACTGGAAACACCATATATTTT. It translates to CASSRATGTGNTIYF.